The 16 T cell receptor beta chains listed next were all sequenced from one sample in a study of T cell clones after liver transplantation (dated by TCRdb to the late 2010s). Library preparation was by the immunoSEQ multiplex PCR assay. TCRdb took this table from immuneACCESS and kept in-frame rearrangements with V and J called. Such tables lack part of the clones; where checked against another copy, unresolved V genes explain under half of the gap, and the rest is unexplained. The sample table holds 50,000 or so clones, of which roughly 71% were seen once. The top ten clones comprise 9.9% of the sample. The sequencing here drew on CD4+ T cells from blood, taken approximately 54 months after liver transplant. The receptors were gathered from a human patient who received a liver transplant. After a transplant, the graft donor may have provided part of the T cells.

The CDR3 DNA sequence: TGTGCCCCCGGGACGGGCTCCTACAATGAGCAGTTCTTC. The encoded protein is CAPGTGSYNEQFF. The chain recombines TRBV9 with TRBJ2-1; either TRBD1 or TRBD2 may fit D (5 bases each). Germline CDR1 is SGDLS and CDR2 is YYNGEE. This CDR3 is built from 13 residues. The germline V and J ends were trimmed by 10 bases and 0 bases, with 11 bases remaining between them.

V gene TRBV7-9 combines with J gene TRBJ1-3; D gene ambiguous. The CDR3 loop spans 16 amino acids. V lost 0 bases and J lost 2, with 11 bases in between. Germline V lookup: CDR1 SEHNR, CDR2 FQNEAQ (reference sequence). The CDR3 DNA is TGTGCCAGCAGCTTAGCGGCCGGAACAGCTGGAAACACCATATATTTT. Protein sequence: CASSLAAGTAGNTIYF.

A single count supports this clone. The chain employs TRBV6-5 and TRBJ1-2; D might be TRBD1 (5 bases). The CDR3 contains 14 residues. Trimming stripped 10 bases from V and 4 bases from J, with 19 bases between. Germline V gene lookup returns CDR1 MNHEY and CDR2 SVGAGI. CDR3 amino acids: CATNRGEFSYGYTF. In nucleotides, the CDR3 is TGTGCCACAAACCGAGGGGAGTTCAGCTATGGCTACACCTTC.

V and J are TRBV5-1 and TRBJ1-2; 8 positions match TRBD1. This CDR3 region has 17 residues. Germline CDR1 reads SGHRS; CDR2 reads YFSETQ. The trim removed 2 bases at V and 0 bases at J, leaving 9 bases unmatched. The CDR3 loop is CASSFRTGSAANYGYTF. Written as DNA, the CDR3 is TGCGCCAGCAGCTTCAGGACAGGGTCCGCGGCTAACTATGGCTACACCTTC. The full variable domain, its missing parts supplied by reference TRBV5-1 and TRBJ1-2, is KAGVTQTPRYLIKTRGQQVTLSCSPISGHRSVSWYQQTPGQGLQFLFEYFSETQRNKGNFPGRFSGRQFSNSRSEMNVSTLELGDSALYLCASSFRTGSAANYGYTFGSGTRLTVV.

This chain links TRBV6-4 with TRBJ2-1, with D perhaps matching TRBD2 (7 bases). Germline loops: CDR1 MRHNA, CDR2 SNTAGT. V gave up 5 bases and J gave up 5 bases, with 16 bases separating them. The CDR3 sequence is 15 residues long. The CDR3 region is CASSKSGEGHNEQFF. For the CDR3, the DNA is TGTGCCAGCAGTAAATCAGGGGAGGGGCACAATGAGCAGTTCTTC.

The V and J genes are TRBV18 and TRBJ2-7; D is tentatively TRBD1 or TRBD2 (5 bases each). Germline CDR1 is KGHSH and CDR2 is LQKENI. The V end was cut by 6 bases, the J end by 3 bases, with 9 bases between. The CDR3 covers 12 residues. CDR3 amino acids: CASSGPGYEQYF. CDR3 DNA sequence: TGTGCCAGCTCGGGACCTGGCTACGAGCAGTACTTC.

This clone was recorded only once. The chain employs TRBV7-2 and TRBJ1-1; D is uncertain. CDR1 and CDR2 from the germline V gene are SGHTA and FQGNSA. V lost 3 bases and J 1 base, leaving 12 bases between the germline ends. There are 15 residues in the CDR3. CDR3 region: CASSLRPAANTEAFF. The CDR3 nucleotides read TGTGCCAGCAGCTTGCGGCCAGCCGCGAACACTGAAGCTTTCTTT.

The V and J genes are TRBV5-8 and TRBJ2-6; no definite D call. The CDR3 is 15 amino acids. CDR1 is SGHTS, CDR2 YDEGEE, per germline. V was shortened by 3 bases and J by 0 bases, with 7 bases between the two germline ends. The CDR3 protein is CASSSHHSGANVLTF. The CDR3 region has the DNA TGTGCCAGCAGCTCACACCACTCTGGGGCCAACGTCCTGACTTTC.

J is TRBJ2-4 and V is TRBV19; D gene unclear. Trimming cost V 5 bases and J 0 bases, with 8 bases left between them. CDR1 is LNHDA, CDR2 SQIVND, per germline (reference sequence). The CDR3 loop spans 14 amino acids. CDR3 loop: CASSQDGAKNIQYF. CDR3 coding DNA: TGTGCCAGTAGTCAGGACGGAGCCAAAAACATTCAGTACTTC. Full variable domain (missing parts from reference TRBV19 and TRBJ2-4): DGGITQSPKYLFRKEGQNVTLSCEQNLNHDAMYWYRQDPGQGLRLIYYSQIVNDFQKGDIAEGYSVSREKKESFPLTVTSAQKNPTAFYLCASSQDGAKNIQYFGAGTRLSVL.

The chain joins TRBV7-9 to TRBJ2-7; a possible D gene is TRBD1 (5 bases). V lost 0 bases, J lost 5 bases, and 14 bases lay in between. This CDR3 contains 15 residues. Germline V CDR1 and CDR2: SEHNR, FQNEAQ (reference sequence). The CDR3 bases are TGTGCCAGCAGCTTAGCTGGCCAGGGTAGCCACGAGCAGTACTTC. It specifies CASSLAGQGSHEQYF.

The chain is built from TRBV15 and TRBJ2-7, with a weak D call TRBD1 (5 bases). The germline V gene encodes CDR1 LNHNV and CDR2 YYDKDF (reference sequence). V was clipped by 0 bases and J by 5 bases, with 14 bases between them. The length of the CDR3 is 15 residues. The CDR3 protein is CATSRDQGSLDEQYF. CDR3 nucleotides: TGTGCCACCAGCAGAGATCAGGGTAGCTTAGACGAGCAGTACTTC.

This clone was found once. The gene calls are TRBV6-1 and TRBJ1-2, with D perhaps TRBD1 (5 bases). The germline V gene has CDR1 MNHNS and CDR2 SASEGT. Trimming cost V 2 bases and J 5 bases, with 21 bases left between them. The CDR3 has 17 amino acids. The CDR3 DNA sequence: TGTGCCAGCAGTGAATCCCGATCCGCGGGGGGGAGGTATGGCTACACCTTC. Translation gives CASSESRSAGGRYGYTF.

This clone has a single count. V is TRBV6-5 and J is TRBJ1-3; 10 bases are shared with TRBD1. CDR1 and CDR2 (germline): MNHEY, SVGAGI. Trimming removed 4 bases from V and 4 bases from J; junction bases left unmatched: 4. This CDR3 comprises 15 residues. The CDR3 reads CASSWGQGQGNTIYF. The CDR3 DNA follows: TGTGCCAGCAGTTGGGGACAGGGGCAGGGAAACACCATATATTTT.

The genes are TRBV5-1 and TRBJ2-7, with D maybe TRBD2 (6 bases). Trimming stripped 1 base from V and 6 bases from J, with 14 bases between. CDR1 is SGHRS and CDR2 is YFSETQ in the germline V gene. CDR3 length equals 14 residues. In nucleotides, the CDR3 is TGCGCCAGCAGCTTGATTGGGGGAGGTGGCGAGCAGTACTTC. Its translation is CASSLIGGGGEQYF.

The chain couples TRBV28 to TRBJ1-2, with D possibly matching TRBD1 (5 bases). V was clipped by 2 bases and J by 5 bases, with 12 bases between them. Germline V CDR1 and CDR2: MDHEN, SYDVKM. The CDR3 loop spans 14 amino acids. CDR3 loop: CASSLAGRVYGYTF. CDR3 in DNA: TGTGCCAGCAGTTTAGCGGGCAGGGTGTATGGCTACACCTTC.

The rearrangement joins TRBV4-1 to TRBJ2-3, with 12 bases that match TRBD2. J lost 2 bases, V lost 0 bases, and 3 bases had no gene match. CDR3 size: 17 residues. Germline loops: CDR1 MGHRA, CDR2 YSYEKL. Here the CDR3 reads CASSQETSGGNTDTQYF. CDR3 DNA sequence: TGCGCCAGCAGCCAAGAAACTAGCGGGGGGAACACAGATACGCAGTATTTT.